Described below is a single T cell receptor (beta chain) sequence and its context. Its specific antigen is unknown. Nothing much larger sits one base from this clone, and base qualities are not available. These data belong to a study of cytomegalovirus exposure and HLA in healthy donors (TCRdb year 2017). For the study in its entirety: In an earlier analysis of roughly 500 of the donors, about 260 Gb of sequence data and 95 million to 130 million unique TCR beta sequences from about 179 million T cells were reported. The later analysis used no new phenotypic data to find candidate immune exposures, relying instead on TCR beta sequences and their occurrence across donors. Donor age, sex, ethnicity and CMV serostatus were collected together with the repertoire data. Approximately 310 gigabases of sequencing data and 78 million or so unique TCR sequences were included in an early release covering roughly 600 HLA-typed donors. The number of typed donors differed by locus: about 620-640 for A, B, C, DRB1 and DQB1; some 500 for DQA1; around 610 for DPA1; and approximately 450 for DPB1. On average, roughly 240,000 unique TCR beta nucleotide sequences were sequenced per donor among several hundred genotyped donors of the cohort, with roughly 19% of those sequences being non-productive. All discovery cohort repertoires had been generated on a single sequencing platform. Because of strong linkage in the cohort, five DR-DQ haplotypes were treated as single units for association and clustering. The study used immunosequencing to profile the T cell repertoires of several hundred subjects and linked those repertoires to cytomegalovirus serostatus. Along with the roughly 700-subject first cohort, a separate validation cohort of about 110 different subjects was used. The study aimed to test whether signatures of past pathogen exposure could be identified by cataloging public T cell receptors. In a later analysis, previously published TCR beta repertoires from 670 or so donors were re-analyzed and high-resolution HLA genotyping was added so that TCR occurrence patterns could be studied. Among the approximately 420 genotyped donors, more than 70% belonged to the genetic ancestry cluster associated with self-reported Caucasian donors. The study combined high-throughput TCR immunosequencing, statistical association of individual TCRs with disease status, and machine learning to predict cytomegalovirus infection status. In an earlier analysis of about 590 of the donors, high-throughput TCR beta sequencing was used to judge whether each TCR beta V gene segment behaved as functional or pseudogenic. HLA typing included class I and class II loci at four-digit resolution. In a later genetic analysis, genome-wide SNP genotypes for about 55% of the roughly 700 donors were used, and that subset was treated as a discovery cohort. General study outcomes and caveats: A later analysis reported that several top co-occurrence clusters appeared linked to parvovirus B19, influenza, CMV and Epstein-Barr virus. In an earlier analysis of about 540 of the donors, most TCR beta V segments were observed in productive rearrangements about 87% or about 30% of the time, broadly matching IMGT annotations. For the cohort, immune exposure information was limited to CMV serostatus. In a later analysis, HLA-associated TCR beta chains were found to be more clonally expanded and to have lower generation probabilities than equally common non-associated chains. Specific HLA alleles were associated with 15,000 to 20,000 TCR beta sequences at a false discovery rate of 0.05 in a later analysis. In both the original and validation cohorts, the classifier was reported to diagnose cytomegalovirus status with high specificity and sensitivity. Strong co-occurrence of HLA alleles, especially DR and DQ, made assigning TCR associations to individual alleles difficult. According to a later analysis, most CMV-associated TCR beta chains appeared to be HLA-restricted, and the HLA associations seemed to be driven largely by CMV exposure. The earlier analysis of 587 of the donors excluded roughly 17 rarely observed V segments, including chromosome 9 orphons, because counts were too low. Across donors, most TCR sequences were observed very rarely, whereas some public TCRs were present in many individuals. Sequencing depth was assumed to be roughly uniform across donors in the presence/absence analyses, though that assumption may not hold. In a later analysis, TCR association rates were found to vary across HLA loci, with the most associated TCRs seen for DRB1 alleles and the fewest for HLA-C alleles. In vitro tests confirmed that a few of the cytomegalovirus-associated TCR beta chains recognize cytomegalovirus antigens. In this cohort, only TCR beta chains were sequenced, and detectable features were limited by the absence of alpha or paired-chain data. In a later genetic analysis, fewer N-insertions in productive TCRs were reported among donors in an Asian-associated ancestry cluster than the roughly 700-donor mean. A further reported finding was that TCR beta sequences accurately predicted the HLA-A and HLA-B alleles for most subjects in the first cohort. According to the authors, the approach could potentially be generalized to other disease states and immunological phenotypes. A later genetic analysis associated a missense DCLRE1C variant with V-gene and J-gene trimming of TCR beta chains, and an independent cohort replicated the association. The study gave a list of over 150 TCR beta chains associated with cytomegalovirus. A cluster of highly shared sequence variants was judged likely to represent a technical artifact of the sequencing pipeline. Correlated functional status among segregating V segments might be attributable to linkage disequilibrium, but an unknown experimental factor could not be ruled out. Because HLA typing was unavailable for some donors at each locus, only the typed subset was used in association tests. Some IMGT-functional V segments, including TRBV6-2 and TRBV6-3, could not be distinguished by the 87-base-pair reads and were therefore excluded.

Libraries were built with the immunoSEQ multiplex PCR assay. A mixture of 60 forward primers for TCR Vbeta segments and 13 reverse primers for TCR Jbeta segments was used in the multiplex PCR. The CDR3 region of rearranged TCR beta genes was amplified from genomic DNA with a multiplex PCR assay. Amplified TCR beta libraries were sequenced as 87-base-pair reads on the Illumina HiSeq System. The paper's data handling went like this. In a later analysis, 80 million or so unique TCR beta chains were counted across the roughly 670 repertoires, and some 10 million of these chains were shared by at least two donors. To remove PCR and sequencing errors, raw reads were error-corrected and collapsed into unique sequences using a nearest-neighbor algorithm that merged closely related sequences. Alignment of CDR3 sequences to IMGT reference sequences was used to assign V, D and J gene segments. Each retained sequence needed at least a six-nucleotide match to both a V gene segment and a J gene segment. Rearrangements were classified as productive when the CDR3 lacked stop codons and remained in frame with V and J, and all other rearrangements were classified as non-productive. Following IMGT convention, CDR3 was defined as the stretch from the second conserved V-encoded cysteine up to the conserved J-encoded phenylalanine. In an earlier analysis of 587 of the donors, sequences lacking an unambiguous match to a single V gene segment were excluded. In an earlier analysis of several hundred of the donors, a V segment was called functional when productive rearrangements were above 56.7%, and segregating when the standard deviation between donors exceeded 5%. A statistical classification framework was built for diagnosing cytomegalovirus status from the catalog of TCR beta chain sequences. A later analysis assigned V and J genes by comparing TCR nucleotide sequences with IMGT/GENE-DB human TR gene sequences. A later analysis assigned CDR3 sequences and most-parsimonious VDJ recombination scenarios with the TCRdist pipeline. A later analysis defined each TCR beta chain by its CDR3 amino acid sequence plus V-gene family, and excluded reads lacking a unique V-gene family. A later analysis removed several hundred highly shared, low-generation-probability nucleotide sequences to deal with suspected cross-contamination and a sequencing artifact. In a later analysis, a clonal expansion index was calculated for each public chain from normalized within-repertoire ranks of inferred template counts. In a later analysis, generation probabilities were computed with a VDJ recombination model fitted to out-of-frame rearrangements, and the resulting probabilities were checked against IGoR. Hypergeometric tests were used in a later analysis to score TCR-TCR, TCR-HLA and TCR-CMV co-occurrence, with a repertoire-size bias correction applied to the TCR pairs. False discovery rates were estimated in a later analysis by permuting HLA or CMV assignments 20 times. In a later analysis, co-occurring TCRs were grouped using DBSCAN, with TCRdist sequence similarity added in when clustering inside HLA-allele-positive subsets. Repertoires with fewer than 30,000 or more than 120,000 public chains, plus five repertoires with anomalous nucleotide sharing, were excluded from co-occurrence clustering. The clones in this table, taken by TCRdb from immuneACCESS, are in-frame only. Not every clone is retained; where verified, under half of the shortfall comes from an unresolved V gene, and the cause of the rest is unknown. Clone size and the V and J calls come from that table; the DNA yielded D and trimming. The table for this sample lists 120,000 or so clones; 60% to 85% of them were counted only once. The ten biggest clones cover around 2.9% of the sample.

The CDR3, cysteine through phenylalanine, is 15 amino acids long. Solely the CDR3 DNA is kept, with 45 bases framed from the first base. The junction carries 10 bases between V and J, which are trimmed by 3 bases and 0 bases respectively. The CDR1 and CDR2 encoded by the germline V gene are SNHLY and FYNNEI. The cohort was made up of about 670 healthy bone marrow donors. At the time of sampling, all cohort members were nominally healthy, though unrecorded immune exposures were likely present. The donor tested CMV seropositive, placing the donor among the 289 seropositive members of the cohort. A peripheral blood sample was provided by each donor, and peripheral blood mononuclear cells were used for TCR beta sequencing. Genomic DNA was extracted from the blood cell samples with the Qiagen DNeasy Blood Extraction Kit.

Sequenced material: PBMCs. This TCR came from a woman aged 55-70 years in good health and CMV-seropositive. In this chain, TRBV2 is recombined with TRBJ2-3; the D region possibly corresponds to TRBD2 (6 bases align). CDR3 sequence: CASSDGGASTDTQYF. The bases read TGTGCCAGCAGTGACGGAGGGGCTAGCACAGATACGCAGTATTTT. Extended through the reference TRBV2 and TRBJ2-3 proteins, this CDR3 yields the full variable domain: EPEVTQTPSHQVTQMGQEVILRCVPISNHLYFYWYRQILGQKVEFLVSFYNNEISEKSEIFDDQFSVERPDGSNFTLKIRSTKLEDSAMYFCASSDGGASTDTQYFGPGTRLTVL.